This T cell receptor (beta chain) was captured by sequencing in a study of shared clonotypes between healthy human individuals. Study observations and caveats: Unshared clonotypes carried lower generation probabilities than those common to all four donors.

A note on this clone: Its specificity is unknown.

Trimming left V 7 bases short and J 1 base short, with 10 bases between. The CDR3 length is 13 residues. The germline gives CDR1 LNHDA, CDR2 SQIVND (reference sequence). Profiling relied on immunoSEQ multiplex PCR, and the TCRdb table lists in-frame clones only, not all of them. This sample has some 790,000 clones; 55% to 80% occur once, and the top ten carry under 2%. This receptor was taken from a woman aged 25-40 years in good health. Sequenced input: memory CD4+ T cells sorted from blood. The subset is: CD45RA-negative fraction. V and J are TRBV19 and TRBJ1-1, with D possibly being TRBD1 (5 bases). The CDR3 region has the DNA TGTGCCAGTAAGGGGCTGGGGAACACTGAAGCTTTCTTT. Translated: CASKGLGNTEAFF.